This T cell receptor (beta chain) originates from a study of regulatory T cells in long-lasting Graves disease. Time point indicated: newly diagnosed GD, antithyroid drugs for less than 3 months. With RNA extracted from PBMCs as input, the TCR library was made. Arm-PCR with iRepertoire HTBI primers amplified the CDR3 regions for these TCR beta libraries. TCRdb used MiXCR to reprocess the multiplex PCR reads, holding one entry per CDR3 protein. Here the sample spans roughly 500,000 distinct CDR3 sequences, about 13% being singletons. CDR1 and CDR2 (germline): SGHRS, YFSETQ. V lost 4 bases and J 0 bases, leaving 13 bases between the germline ends. The CDR3 extends over 15 amino acids. This clonotype has just a few counts. These data were also reused for a study on T cells in Graves' hyperthyroidism and ophthalmopathy. Per that study: The study based diagnoses on clinical symptoms, serum thyroxine and TRAb, thyroid ultrasound and orbital computed tomography.

Source: peripheral blood mononuclear cells (PBMCs), taken at new diagnosis, from a patient treated with antithyroid drugs. V usage is TRBV5-1 and J usage is TRBJ2-5; D may be TRBD1 (6 bases). The clonotype comes from a young man with Graves disease. This CDR3 reads CASSGLGGHQETQYF. The CDR3 region has the DNA TGCGCCAGCAGCGGCCTAGGGGGACACCAAGAGACCCAGTACTTC. Combining the CDR3 with reference TRBV5-1 and TRBJ2-5 gives the whole variable domain KAGVTQTPRYLIKTRGQQVTLSCSPISGHRSVSWYQQTPGQGLQFLFEYFSETQRNKGNFPGRFSGRQFSNSRSEMNVSTLELGDSALYLCASSGLGGHQETQYFGPGTRLLVL.